The clone carrying this T cell receptor beta chain was detected only once. The CDR3 totals 15 residues. Trimming took 3 bases from V and 3 from J; bases not matched to a gene: 4. Germline assignment: CDR1 SGDLS and CDR2 YYNGEE. Sample time point: after dendritic cell vaccination, including at tumor progression/relapse. Method: immunoSEQ multiplex PCR; TCRdb's copy keeps in-frame clones and lacks some. The sample yields roughly 80,000 clones, roughly 91% seen once. This sample is drawn from a study of glioma-infiltrating T cells after dendritic cell vaccination. Study context: Patients received three intradermal dendritic cell vaccine injections at biweekly intervals.

The sequences come from blood, collected after dendritic cell vaccination. This chain uses TRBV9 with TRBJ2-1; 9 nucleotides match TRBD2. This TCR came from a human donor with glioblastoma. CDR3 loop: CASSGQLAGYNEQFF. In DNA, the CDR3 is TGTGCCAGCAGCGGACAACTAGCGGGCTACAATGAGCAGTTCTTC.